A selection of T cell receptor beta chains follows, all from one sample in a study of response to subunit inactivated influenza vaccine. TCRdb analysed the RT-PCR reads with MiXCR anew, one entry per CDR3 protein. The data hold around 250,000 distinct CDR3 sequences, with 12% observed a single time. The sequences come from non-naive T cells sorted from PBMCs, collected 14 to 15 days before vaccination. The source of these receptors is a man aged 50-60 years who received an inactivated influenza vaccine. Both conserved end residues are part of each CDR3. Each record gives: J gene, CDR3 length, V gene, clone size, D gene, CDR3 DNA, CDR3 protein. A D gene is named only where the DNA matches it firmly. Clone size is shown for a subset of rows, as once, few, many or a class of expanded clone.

>TRBJ2-3|13|TRBV7-3|few|.
TGTGCCAGCAGCCAACCGGACACAGATACGCAGTATTTT
CASSQPDTDTQYF
>TRBJ2-1|18|TRBV20-1|.|TRBD2
TGCAGTGCTAGATCCGGGACTAGCGGGAGATCCCTTTACAATGAGCAGTTCTTC
CSARSGTSGRSLYNEQFF
>TRBJ2-7|16|TRBV7-2|few|TRBD2
TGTGCCAGCAGCTCCTTGGCTAGCGGGCTGTCCTACGAGCAGTACTTC
CASSSLASGLSYEQYF
>TRBJ2-5|16|TRBV6-2/TRBV6-3|.|.
TGTGCCAGCAGCCAAGATCAGGGGTGGGAGAAAGAGACCCAGTACTTC
CASSQDQGWEKETQYF
>TRBJ2-5|15|TRBV12-5|few|.
TGTGCTAGTGGTTTGGGTCAGGCCGGTCAAGAGACCCAGTACTTC
CASGLGQAGQETQYF
>TRBJ2-5|14|TRBV6-1|.|TRBD2
TGTGCCAGCAGGACTCTAGCGGGAGTGGAGACCCAGTACTTC
CASRTLAGVETQYF
>TRBJ2-1|15|TRBV6-2/TRBV6-3|.|.
TGTGCCAGCAGTTATGGTCCGGGCCCCCTCGATGAGCAGTTCTTC
CASSYGPGPLDEQFF
>TRBJ2-7|15|TRBV2|.|TRBD2
TGTGCCAGCGGAGTGGAACAGCGGGGGCCCTACGAGCAGTACTTC
CASGVEQRGPYEQYF
>TRBJ2-2|16|TRBV9|.|TRBD2
TGTGCCAGCAGCGGGAGACTAGCGGCGAACACCGGGGAGCTGTTTTTT
CASSGRLAANTGELFF
>TRBJ1-6|15|TRBV27|many|.
TGTGCCAGCAGTTCGGTGGACAGCTCCAGTTCACCCCTCCACTTT
CASSSVDSSSSPLHF
>TRBJ1-5|15|TRBV20-1|few|TRBD1
TGCAGTGCTACCGACAGGGCCTCGAGCAATCAGCCCCAGCATTTT
CSATDRASSNQPQHF
>TRBJ2-7|12|TRBV20-1|many|.
TGCAGTGCTAGAGATCTCGGCTACGAGCAGTACTTC
CSARDLGYEQYF
>TRBJ1-6|14|TRBV14|many|TRBD1
TGTGCCAGCAGCGAGACAGGGTATAATTCACCCCTCCACTTT
CASSETGYNSPLHF
>TRBJ2-1|14|TRBV20-1|few|.
TGCAGTGTCCGAGGGTGGACTTTATACAATGAGCAGTTCTTC
CSVRGWTLYNEQFF
>TRBJ2-2|12|TRBV9|few|.
TGTGCCAGCGGTTGGGTCACCGGGGAGCTGTTTTTT
CASGWVTGELFF
>TRBJ1-3|13|TRBV10-3|many|.
TGTGCCACACAGGGTTTGACGGGAAACACCATATATTTT
CATQGLTGNTIYF
>TRBJ1-2|14|TRBV27|.|TRBD1
TGTGCCAGCAGTCTTAAACAGGGGGCTGCTGGCTACACCTTC
CASSLKQGAAGYTF
>TRBJ1-2|15|TRBV27|.|.
TGTGCCAGCAGTTTATCGCGCAGGGACCCCTATGGCTACACCTTC
CASSLSRRDPYGYTF
>TRBJ1-1|14|TRBV4-1|few|TRBD1
TGCGCCAGCAGCGTCCGAACAGGGGGCCCTGAAGCTTTCTTT
CASSVRTGGPEAFF
>TRBJ1-3|16|TRBV27|few|TRBD1
TGTGCCAGCAGTTTGACGGGGACAGGGTCAGGAAACACCATATATTTT
CASSLTGTGSGNTIYF
>TRBJ2-1|18|TRBV28|.|.
TGTGCCTCCCATGGATTGTCAGCAAATGTCTACCTCCATAATGAGCAGTTCTTC
CASHGLSANVYLHNEQFF
>TRBJ2-1|11|TRBV6-5|.|.
TGTGGCAGTGCGGCCGGCGATGAGCAGTTCTTC
CGSAAGDEQFF
>TRBJ2-2|13|TRBV20-1|many|.
TGCAGTGCTCAAAGGGGGGGAACCGGGGAGCTGTTTTTT
CSAQRGGTGELFF
>TRBJ2-7|15|TRBV5-6|few|TRBD1
TGTGCCAGCAGCTTGCCCAGGGGGCTCTCCTACGAGCAGTACTTC
CASSLPRGLSYEQYF
>TRBJ2-7|11|TRBV6-2/TRBV6-3|.|.
TGTGCCAGCATGCTGGGAAGCGAGCAGTACTTC
CASMLGSEQYF
>TRBJ2-7|14|TRBV9|.|TRBD2
TGTGCCAGCAGCGTAGGACTAGCGGGGTACGAGCAGTACTTC
CASSVGLAGYEQYF
>TRBJ1-6|13|TRBV2|.|TRBD1
TGTGCCAGCAGTGTGGGACAGTCTTCCCCCCTCCACTTT
CASSVGQSSPLHF
>TRBJ2-7|13|TRBV7-9|few|.
TGTGCCAGCAGCTTAGAGACGTACTACGAGCAGTACTTC
CASSLETYYEQYF
>TRBJ2-2|18|TRBV11-1|.|TRBD2
TGTGCCAGCAGCCCGGGACTAGCGGGGACTTCGAACACCGGGGAGCTGTCTTTT
CASSPGLAGTSNTGELSF
>TRBJ1-2|14|TRBV4-3|many|TRBD1
TGCGCCAGCAGCCAAGACAGGGGGCGAGATGGCTACACCTTC
CASSQDRGRDGYTF
>TRBJ2-1|14|TRBV12-3/TRBV12-4|many|TRBD1
TGTGCCAGCAGTTTACCACAGGGGTACAATGAGCAGTTCTTC
CASSLPQGYNEQFF
>TRBJ2-1|12|TRBV3-1|few|.
TGTGCCAGCAGCCAAACAGGGTCGGAGCAGTTCTTC
CASSQTGSEQFF
>TRBJ2-1|13|TRBV7-2|many|.
TGTGCCAGCAGCTTCAACTCCTACAATGAGCAGTTCTTC
CASSFNSYNEQFF
>TRBJ1-2|12|TRBV6-1|many|.
TGTGCCTCCGCCGGGACAACCTATGGCTACACCTTC
CASAGTTYGYTF
>TRBJ2-5|12|TRBV7-2|.|.
TGTGCCAGCAGCAAACCGAGCGGGACCCAGTACTTC
CASSKPSGTQYF
>TRBJ1-6|13|TRBV6-5|few|.
TGTGCCAGCAGTTACTCAGGGTGGTCACCCCTCCACTTT
CASSYSGWSPLHF
>TRBJ2-3|14|TRBV5-1|few|.
TGCGCCAGCAGCTTGGCCAGAGACACAGATACGCAGTATTTT
CASSLARDTDTQYF
>TRBJ1-1|15|TRBV5-1|many|.
TGCGCCAGCAGCCTCTTCTCTACGGACCAGGGCGCGGCTTTCTTT
CASSLFSTDQGAAFF
>TRBJ2-1|17|TRBV28|.|.
TGTGCCAGCAGTTTCTATCTTACTGGATTCTCCTACAATGAGCAGTTCTTC
CASSFYLTGFSYNEQFF
>TRBJ2-7|15|TRBV5-1|.|TRBD1
TGCGCCAGCAGCTTGGGCGACAGGGGGCTATACGAGCAGTACTTC
CASSLGDRGLYEQYF
>TRBJ2-3|13|TRBV20-1|.|.
TGCAGTGGGCCGGGTGCGGGGCCCGATACGCAGTATTTT
CSGPGAGPDTQYF
>TRBJ2-3|16|TRBV5-1|.|TRBD2
TGCGCCAGCAGCCCTCGCGGACTAGCGGGCACAGATACGCAGTATTTT
CASSPRGLAGTDTQYF
>TRBJ1-1|13|TRBV28|.|.
TGTGCCAGCAGCCGTACACCGAACACTGAAGCTTTCTTT
CASSRTPNTEAFF
>TRBJ1-2|15|TRBV20-1|.|.
TGCAGTGCCACTTTGGAGGGGAGCTTAAACTATGGCTACACCTTC
CSATLEGSLNYGYTF
>TRBJ1-1|14|TRBV2|few|.
TGTGCCAGCACTTTTGGGGTACGGGACACTGAAGCTTTCTTT
CASTFGVRDTEAFF
>TRBJ2-7|16|TRBV6-2/TRBV6-3|.|.
TGTGCCAGCAGTTACACCAAGGGCAGGAGCTCCTACGAGCAGTACTTC
CASSYTKGRSSYEQYF
>TRBJ2-7|14|TRBV5-6|few|TRBD2
TGTGCCAGCAGCTTTCTTCCTAGCGGGACCGAGCAGTACTTC
CASSFLPSGTEQYF
>TRBJ2-1|15|TRBV19|many|TRBD1
TGTGCCAGTAGTAGACCGGGACAGGGGGACAATGAGCAGTTCTTC
CASSRPGQGDNEQFF
>TRBJ1-3|15|TRBV5-1|few|.
TGCGCCAGCAGCCCCAGCGCGAGCTCTGGAAACACCATATATTTT
CASSPSASSGNTIYF
>TRBJ1-3|14|TRBV12-3/TRBV12-4|many|TRBD1
TGTGCCAGCAGTCGGGACAGCTCTGGAAACACCATATATTTT
CASSRDSSGNTIYF
>TRBJ2-7|15|TRBV7-2|few|.
TGTGCCAGCAGCTTAACGGGTCGGGCTTCCTACGAGCAGTACTTC
CASSLTGRASYEQYF
>TRBJ1-2|15|TRBV4-2|few|TRBD1
TGTGCCAGCAGCCAAGATTGGGACAGGGGTAATGGCTACACCTTC
CASSQDWDRGNGYTF
>TRBJ2-2|17|TRBV7-9|.|TRBD2
TGTGCCACCCCGGGACTAGCGGGAGCAGGTACCACCGGGGAGCTGTTTTTT
CATPGLAGAGTTGELFF
>TRBJ2-1|14|TRBV6-2/TRBV6-3|.|.
TGTGCCAGCTGCCCCGACAGGCCGTACAATGAGCAGTTCTTC
CASCPDRPYNEQFF